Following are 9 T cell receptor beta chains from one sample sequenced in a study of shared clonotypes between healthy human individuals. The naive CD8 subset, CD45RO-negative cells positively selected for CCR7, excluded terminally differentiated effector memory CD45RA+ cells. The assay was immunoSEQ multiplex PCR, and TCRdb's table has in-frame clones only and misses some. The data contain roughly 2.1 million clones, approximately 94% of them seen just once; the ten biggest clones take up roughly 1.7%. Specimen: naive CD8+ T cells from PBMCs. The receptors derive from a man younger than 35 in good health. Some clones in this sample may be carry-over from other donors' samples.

In nucleotides, the CDR3 is TGTGCCAGCAGTAAGGACAGATTCTCCTACGAGCAGTACTTC. Translating gives CASSKDRFSYEQYF. The chain combines TRBV6-4 with TRBJ2-7; a weak D match, TRBD1 (6 bases). CDR1 and CDR2 (germline): MRHNA, SNTAGT. Trimming stripped 5 bases from V and 0 bases from J, with 11 bases between. This CDR3 comprises 14 residues.

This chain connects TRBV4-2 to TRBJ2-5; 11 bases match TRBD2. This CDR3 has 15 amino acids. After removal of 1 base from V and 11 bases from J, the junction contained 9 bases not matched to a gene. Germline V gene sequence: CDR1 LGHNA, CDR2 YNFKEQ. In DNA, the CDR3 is TGTGCCAGCAGCCAAGGAGTAGCGGGAGGGCGTGAGCAGTACTTC. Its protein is CASSQGVAGGREQYF.

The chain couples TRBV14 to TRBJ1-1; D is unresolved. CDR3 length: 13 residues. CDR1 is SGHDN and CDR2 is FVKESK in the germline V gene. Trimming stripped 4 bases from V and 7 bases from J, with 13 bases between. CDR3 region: CASSRAAKNEAFF. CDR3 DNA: TGTGCCAGCAGCCGGGCAGCAAAGAATGAAGCTTTCTTT.

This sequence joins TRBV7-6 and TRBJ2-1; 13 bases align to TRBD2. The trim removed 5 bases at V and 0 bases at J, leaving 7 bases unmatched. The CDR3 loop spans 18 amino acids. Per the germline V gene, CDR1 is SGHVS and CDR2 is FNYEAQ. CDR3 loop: CASSPGLAGEVSYNEQFF. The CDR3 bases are TGTGCCAGCAGCCCCGGACTAGCGGGAGAGGTCTCCTACAATGAGCAGTTCTTC.

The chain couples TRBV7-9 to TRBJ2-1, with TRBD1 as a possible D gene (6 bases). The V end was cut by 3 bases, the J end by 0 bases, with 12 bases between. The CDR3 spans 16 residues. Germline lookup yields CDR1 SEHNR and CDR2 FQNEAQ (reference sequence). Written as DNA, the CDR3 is TGTGCCAGCAGCTTGCGTACAGGGAGCTCCTACAATGAGCAGTTCTTC. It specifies CASSLRTGSSYNEQFF.

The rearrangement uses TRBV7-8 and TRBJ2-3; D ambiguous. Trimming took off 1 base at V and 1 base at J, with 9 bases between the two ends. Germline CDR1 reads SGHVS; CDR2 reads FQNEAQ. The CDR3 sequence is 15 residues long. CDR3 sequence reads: CASSLVNHRTDTQYF. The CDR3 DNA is TGTGCCAGCAGCTTAGTCAACCACCGCACAGATACGCAGTATTTT.

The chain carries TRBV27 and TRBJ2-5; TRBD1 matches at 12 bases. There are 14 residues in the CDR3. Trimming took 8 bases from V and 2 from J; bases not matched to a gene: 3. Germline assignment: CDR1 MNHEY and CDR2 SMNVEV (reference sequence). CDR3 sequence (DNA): TGTGCCAGCGGGACAGGGGGCCTACAAGAGACCCAGTACTTC. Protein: CASGTGGLQETQYF.

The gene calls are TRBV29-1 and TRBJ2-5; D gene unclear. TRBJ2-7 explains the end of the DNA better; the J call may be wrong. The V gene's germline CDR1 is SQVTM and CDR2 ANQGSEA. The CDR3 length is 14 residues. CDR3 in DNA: TGCAGCGTTGTTCCAGGCGTGGTTGGCTACGAGCAGTACTTC. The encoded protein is CSVVPGVVGYEQYF.

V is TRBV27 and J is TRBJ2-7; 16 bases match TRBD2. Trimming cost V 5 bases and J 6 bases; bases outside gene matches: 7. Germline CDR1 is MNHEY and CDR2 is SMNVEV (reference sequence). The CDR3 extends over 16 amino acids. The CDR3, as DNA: TGTGCCAGCAGTCCCCTGGGACTAGCGGGAGGGCCCGAGCAGTACTTC. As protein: CASSPLGLAGGPEQYF.